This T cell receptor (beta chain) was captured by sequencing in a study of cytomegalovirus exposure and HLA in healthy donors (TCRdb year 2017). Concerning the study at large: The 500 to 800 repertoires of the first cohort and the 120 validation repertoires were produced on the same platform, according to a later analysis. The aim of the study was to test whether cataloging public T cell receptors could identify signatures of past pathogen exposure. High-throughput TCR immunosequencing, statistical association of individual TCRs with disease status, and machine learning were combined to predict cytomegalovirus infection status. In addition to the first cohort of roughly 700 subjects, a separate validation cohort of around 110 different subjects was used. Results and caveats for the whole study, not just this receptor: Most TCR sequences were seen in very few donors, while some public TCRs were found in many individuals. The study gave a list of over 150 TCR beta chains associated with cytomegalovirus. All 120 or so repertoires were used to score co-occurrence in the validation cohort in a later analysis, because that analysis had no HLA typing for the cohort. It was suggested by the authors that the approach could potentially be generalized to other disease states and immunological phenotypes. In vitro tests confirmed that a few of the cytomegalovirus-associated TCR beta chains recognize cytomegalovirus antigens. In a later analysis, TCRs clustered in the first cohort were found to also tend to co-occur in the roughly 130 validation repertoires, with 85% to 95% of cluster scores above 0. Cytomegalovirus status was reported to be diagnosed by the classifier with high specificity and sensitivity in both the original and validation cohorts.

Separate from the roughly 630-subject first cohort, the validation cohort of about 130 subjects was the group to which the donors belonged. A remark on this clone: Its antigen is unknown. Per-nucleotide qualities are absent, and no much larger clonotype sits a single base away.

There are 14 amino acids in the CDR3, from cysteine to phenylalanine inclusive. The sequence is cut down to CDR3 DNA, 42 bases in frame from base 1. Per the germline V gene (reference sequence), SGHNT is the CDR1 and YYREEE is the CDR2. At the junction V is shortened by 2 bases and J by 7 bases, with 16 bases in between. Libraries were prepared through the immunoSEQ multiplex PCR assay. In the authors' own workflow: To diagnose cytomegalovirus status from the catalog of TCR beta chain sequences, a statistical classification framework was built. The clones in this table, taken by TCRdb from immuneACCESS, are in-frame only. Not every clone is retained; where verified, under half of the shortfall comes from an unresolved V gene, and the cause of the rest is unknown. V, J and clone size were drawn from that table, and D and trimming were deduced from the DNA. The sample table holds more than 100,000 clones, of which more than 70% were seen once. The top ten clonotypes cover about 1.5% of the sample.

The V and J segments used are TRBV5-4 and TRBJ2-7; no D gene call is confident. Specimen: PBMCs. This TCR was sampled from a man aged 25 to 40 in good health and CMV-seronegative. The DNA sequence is TGTGCCAGCAGCTTACAGTCTTCTTGGGCTGAGCAGTACTTC. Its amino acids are CASSLQSSWAEQYF.